These T cell receptor beta chains were read from a single sample in a study of regulatory T cells in long-lasting Graves disease. From the multiplex PCR reads, TCRdb called clonotypes with MiXCR, one entry per CDR3 protein. The sample shows some 490,000 distinct CDR3 sequences, approximately 12% of them seen only once. This same sample was also part of a study on T cells in Graves' hyperthyroidism and ophthalmopathy.

Sequencing used peripheral blood mononuclear cells (PBMCs), obtained at new diagnosis, from a patient treated with antithyroid drugs. These receptors originate from a woman in her thirties with Graves disease. Both conserved end residues are part of each CDR3. A D gene is named only where the DNA matches it firmly. Expanded clones are given a class, and other clones once, few, many or no size at all.

j_call | clone_size | v_call | cdr3_length | d_call | cdr3_nt | cdr3_aa
TRBJ1-3 | few | TRBV5-5 | 17 | - | TGTGCCAGCAGCTTGGCCGGGCAGGCGGCGCCGGGAAACACCATATATTTT | CASSLAGQAAPGNTIYF
TRBJ2-2 | many | TRBV11-2 | 18 | TRBD2 | TGTGCCAGCAGCTCAATCCGTAGCGGGACATTAAACACCGGGGAGCTGTTTTTT | CASSSIRSGTLNTGELFF
TRBJ1-1 | many | TRBV11-1 | 13 | - | TGTGCCAGCAGCACTAACGGGAACACTGGAGCTTTCTTT | CASSTNGNTGAFF
TRBJ1-3 | - | TRBV16 | 17 | TRBD1 | TGTGCCAGCAGCCGCGCGGGACAGGCTTTCTCTGGAAACACCATATATTTT | CASSRAGQAFSGNTIYF
TRBJ2-7 | - | TRBV18 | 15 | - | TGTGCCAGCTCACCACCGGGCGGGCAAAGATACGAGCAGTACTTC | CASSPPGGQRYEQYF
TRBJ1-3 | many | TRBV6-5 | 17 | - | TGTGCCAGCAGTTACTCAGGCCAGCGGGGTGCCGGAAACACCATATATTTT | CASSYSGQRGAGNTIYF
TRBJ2-2 | many | TRBV3-1 | 14 | - | TGTGCCAGCAGCCAATTCAGGGACACCGGGGAGCTGTTTTTT | CASSQFRDTGELFF
TRBJ2-2 | - | TRBV11-3 | 14 | - | TGTGCCAGCAGCTTAGTGAGGTACACCGGGGAGCTGTTTTTT | CASSLVRYTGELFF
TRBJ2-2 | many | TRBV5-1 | 14 | - | TGCGCCAGCAGCTTGGCTTCGACGACCGGGGAGCTGTTTTTT | CASSLASTTGELFF
TRBJ1-2 | many | TRBV19 | 15 | TRBD1 | TGTGCCAGTAGCCCCGGGACAGATTTTTCAGATGGCTACACCTTC | CASSPGTDFSDGYTF
TRBJ1-2 | many | TRBV18 | 13 | TRBD1 | TGTGCCAGTATCGTACAGGGGATTCAGGGCTACACCTTC | CASIVQGIQGYTF
TRBJ1-6 | - | TRBV4-1 | 12 | - | TGCGCCAGCAGCCATCTCACGGGACCCCTCCACTTT | CASSHLTGPLHF
TRBJ1-1 | many | TRBV3-1 | 14 | TRBD1 | TGTGCCAGCAGCCAGGCAGGGGGCAACACTGAAGCTTTCTTT | CASSQAGGNTEAFF
TRBJ2-1 | - | TRBV7-8 | 14 | - | TGTGCCAGCAGCTTCAGGGACCCCTTTAATGAGCAGTTCTTC | CASSFRDPFNEQFF
TRBJ2-7 | few | TRBV7-2 | 13 | TRBD2 | TGTGCCAGCTCCGAACTAGCGGGGTACGAGCAGTACTTC | CASSELAGYEQYF